Listed here are 32 T cell receptor beta chains from one sample, sequenced in a study of T cells expressing NK-cell markers. TCRdb reworked the 5' RACE reads into one entry per CDR3 protein, no DNA. The sample table includes about 150,000 distinct CDR3 sequences. What was sequenced was blood T cells: a sorted CD56 or NKG2C T cell subset, CD4+ or CD8+ T cells, or bulk PBMC T cells (not recorded which). The receptors were gathered from a man aged 18-69 years in good health.

The chain links TRBV12-3 or TRBV12-4 to TRBJ2-1; TCRdb's D call of TRBD1 is untestable without DNA. The length of the CDR3 is 16 residues. CDR3 sequence: CASSFWGAGSYNEQFF.

V usage is TRBV2 and J usage is TRBJ2-7; lacking DNA, the TRBD1 call made by TCRdb goes unchecked. Germline-derived CDR1 and CDR2 are SNHLY and FYNNEI. This CDR3 has 15 residues. CDR3 in amino acids: CASRLQTGETYEQYF.

The chain has TRBV2 and TRBJ1-2; TCRdb returns TRBD1, unconfirmable since there is no DNA. The CDR3 is 15 residues long. Germline lookup yields CDR1 SNHLY and CDR2 FYNNEI. CDR3 residues: CASSGPRDREYGYTF.

This chain links TRBV5-6 with TRBJ1-1; TCRdb indicates TRBD1, and absent DNA this call remains unverified. Per germline, CDR1 SGHDT and CDR2 YYEEEE. CDR3 length equals 13 residues. The CDR3 sequence: CASSLTGYTEAFF.

J is TRBJ1-1 and V is TRBV6-1; TCRdb gives TRBD1 as the D gene, but with no DNA this cannot be confirmed. Germline V CDR1 and CDR2: MNHNS, SASEGT. The CDR3 spans 11 residues. The CDR3 reads CASLQGTEAFF.

The gene calls are TRBV24-1 and TRBJ2-5. The V gene's germline CDR1 is KGHDR and CDR2 SFDVKD. This CDR3 comprises 16 residues. The CDR3 region is CATSDSYRKGQETQYF.

V and J are TRBV20-1 and TRBJ2-3; lacking DNA, the TRBD2 call made by TCRdb goes unchecked. This CDR3 comprises 18 residues. Germline V gene sequence: CDR1 DFQATT, CDR2 SNEGSKA (reference sequence). The CDR3 sequence is CSARSYGTSGASTDTQYF.

This chain uses TRBV7-2 with TRBJ2-7; there is no DNA to check the TCRdb D call of TRBD2. The CDR3 is 15 amino acids. Per the germline V gene, CDR1 is SGHTA and CDR2 is FQGNSA. The CDR3 is CASSPRLAGGHEQYF.

CDR3 region: CASSFRTSSGETQYF. The V and J genes are TRBV11-3 and TRBJ2-5; as DNA is missing, the TRBD2 call by TCRdb cannot be tested. The CDR3 has 15 amino acids. The germline V gene encodes CDR1 SGHNT and CDR2 YENEEA.

This chain uses TRBV2 with TRBJ2-7; TCRdb's D call, TRBD1, is unchecked because there is no DNA. There are 13 residues in the CDR3. The germline V gene encodes CDR1 SNHLY and CDR2 FYNNEI. The CDR3 loop reads CASKDSISYEQYF.

The rearrangement joins TRBV4-1 to TRBJ2-7; TCRdb indicates TRBD2, and absent DNA this call remains unverified. The CDR3 is made up of 14 amino acids. Per germline, CDR1 MGHRA and CDR2 YSYEKL. CDR3: CASSQAHGPYEQYF.

This rearrangement joins TRBV6-2 or TRBV6-3 to TRBJ2-1; as DNA is missing, the TRBD1 call by TCRdb cannot be tested. There are 16 residues in the CDR3. CDR1 and CDR2 from the germline V gene are MNHEY and SVGEGT. The CDR3 region is CASSYAAGVIYNEQFF.

CDR3 amino acids: CSARDLTWTGGDYGYTF. The chain joins TRBV20-1 to TRBJ1-2; TCRdb picks TRBD1, but there is no DNA to check that call. The CDR3 consists of 17 residues. The germline V gene has CDR1 DFQATT and CDR2 SNEGSKA (reference sequence).

The chain uses TRBV18 and TRBJ2-1. The V gene's germline CDR1 is KGHSH and CDR2 LQKENI. The CDR3 has 12 residues. The CDR3 is CASSPERNEQFF.

This chain joins TRBV3-1 and TRBJ2-5; no DNA is available, so the TRBD2 call from TCRdb remains unchecked. The CDR3 is 16 amino acids. Germline V CDR1 and CDR2: LGHDT, YNNKEL (reference sequence). The CDR3 reads CASSQESPSRPETQYF.

V usage is TRBV5-4 and J usage is TRBJ2-1; TCRdb's D call, TRBD1, is unchecked because there is no DNA. In germline, CDR1 is SGHNT, CDR2 YYREEE (reference sequence). The CDR3 totals 15 residues. Here the CDR3 reads CASQLGGAPWDEQFF. Together with reference TRBV5-4 and TRBJ2-1, the CDR3 gives the full variable domain: ETGVTQSPTHLIKTRGQQVTLRCSSQSGHNTVSWYQQALGQGPQFIFQYYREEENGRGNFPPRFSGLQFPNYSSELNVNALELDDSALYLCASQLGGAPWDEQFFGPGTRLTVL.

This chain connects TRBV12-5 to TRBJ2-6. The germline gives CDR1 LGHNT, CDR2 FRNRAP. The CDR3 is 14 residues long. CDR3: CASGLFSGANVLTF.

V gene TRBV2 combines with J gene TRBJ2-3; the D call of TRBD2 rests on TCRdb alone, since no DNA is present to check it. The length of the CDR3 is 15 residues. CDR1 and CDR2 from the germline V gene are SNHLY and FYNNEI. CDR3 residues: CASALAGGPTDTQYF.

This chain uses TRBV9 with TRBJ2-3; TCRdb calls TRBD2, which cannot be checked without DNA. The CDR3 length is 17 residues. The germline V gene has CDR1 SGDLS and CDR2 YYNGEE. The CDR3 reads CASSVATTGLASDTQYF.

V usage is TRBV5-6 and J usage is TRBJ2-7; no DNA is available, so the TRBD1 call from TCRdb remains unchecked. The V gene's germline CDR1 is SGHDT and CDR2 YYEEEE. The CDR3 has 15 amino acids. The CDR3 spells CASSAPAGYSYEQYF.

V gene TRBV4-2 combines with J gene TRBJ2-5; TCRdb selects TRBD2, and the lack of DNA leaves this call unchecked. CDR1 LGHNA and CDR2 YNFKEQ come from the germline V gene. The CDR3 runs 17 residues. CDR3 protein: CASSQERVTSGAETQYF.

The rearrangement uses TRBV14 and TRBJ2-7; TCRdb designates TRBD1, a call that cannot be tested without DNA. The length of the CDR3 is 19 residues. Looked up from germline, CDR1 is SGHDN and CDR2 is FVKESK. CDR3 sequence: CASSQEIFPTGVDSYEQYF.

The J gene is TRBJ2-1, the V gene TRBV12-3 or TRBV12-4; the TCRdb D gene call, TRBD1, has no DNA to confirm it. The CDR3 contains 15 residues. CDR3 sequence: CASSPVGGGFDEQFF.

This chain connects TRBV3-1 to TRBJ2-3. The CDR3 is made up of 16 amino acids. Germline values: CDR1 LGHDT, CDR2 YNNKEL (reference sequence). CDR3 sequence: CASSQDQAGGTDTQYF.

This chain links TRBV7-9 with TRBJ1-1. The CDR3 spans 11 residues. Looked up from germline, CDR1 is SEHNR and CDR2 is FQNEAQ (reference sequence). CDR3 in amino acids: CASSSNLEAFF.

CDR3: CASSTPGLAGGPDTQYF. V usage is TRBV2 and J usage is TRBJ2-3; without DNA, the TCRdb call of TRBD2 cannot be checked. CDR3 length equals 17 residues. Germline V gene sequence: CDR1 SNHLY, CDR2 FYNNEI.

This CDR3 reads CASSPAGPGETQYF. The rearrangement links TRBV5-4 to TRBJ2-5; TCRdb designates TRBD1, a call that cannot be tested without DNA. The CDR3 is 14 amino acids. In germline, CDR1 is SGHNT, CDR2 YYREEE (reference sequence). Complete variable domain (other parts from reference TRBV5-4 and TRBJ2-5): ETGVTQSPTHLIKTRGQQVTLRCSSQSGHNTVSWYQQALGQGPQFIFQYYREEENGRGNFPPRFSGLQFPNYSSELNVNALELDDSALYLCASSPAGPGETQYFGPGTRLLVL.

V is TRBV9 and J is TRBJ1-4; the D gene TCRdb calls, TRBD1, cannot be checked with no DNA. Germline V gene lookup returns CDR1 SGDLS and CDR2 YYNGEE. The CDR3 has 15 residues. CDR3 sequence: CASSETGVSNEKLFF.

This chain connects TRBV7-9 to TRBJ2-2; TCRdb calls TRBD1, which cannot be checked without DNA. Looked up from germline, CDR1 is SEHNR and CDR2 is FQNEAQ (reference sequence). The CDR3 is 20 residues long. This CDR3 reads CASSAAGTEFFFSNTGELFF.

This chain connects TRBV6-5 to TRBJ2-7; with no DNA, the TCRdb D assignment of TRBD1 cannot be verified. The CDR3 contains 15 residues. Germline assignment: CDR1 MNHEY and CDR2 SVGAGI. CDR3 loop: CASSYKGAGAYEQYF.

The rearrangement joins TRBV29-1 to TRBJ1-1; TCRdb calls TRBD1, which cannot be checked without DNA. The CDR3 contains 14 residues. The germline CDR1 and CDR2 sequences are SQVTM and ANQGSEA. The CDR3 sequence is CSVTPTGMYTEAFF. Full variable domain (rest looked up from reference TRBV29-1 and TRBJ1-1): SAVISQKPSRDICQRGTSLTIQCQVDSQVTMMFWYRQQPGQSLTLIATANQGSEATYESGFVIDKFPISRPNLTFSTLTVSNMSPEDSSIYLCSVTPTGMYTEAFFGQGTRLTVV.

This chain links TRBV20-1 with TRBJ2-1; absent DNA, TCRdb's TRBD2 call cannot be checked. This CDR3 region has 15 residues. Germline V gives CDR1 DFQATT, CDR2 SNEGSKA (reference sequence). This chain's CDR3 is CSARDETSGHNEQFF.